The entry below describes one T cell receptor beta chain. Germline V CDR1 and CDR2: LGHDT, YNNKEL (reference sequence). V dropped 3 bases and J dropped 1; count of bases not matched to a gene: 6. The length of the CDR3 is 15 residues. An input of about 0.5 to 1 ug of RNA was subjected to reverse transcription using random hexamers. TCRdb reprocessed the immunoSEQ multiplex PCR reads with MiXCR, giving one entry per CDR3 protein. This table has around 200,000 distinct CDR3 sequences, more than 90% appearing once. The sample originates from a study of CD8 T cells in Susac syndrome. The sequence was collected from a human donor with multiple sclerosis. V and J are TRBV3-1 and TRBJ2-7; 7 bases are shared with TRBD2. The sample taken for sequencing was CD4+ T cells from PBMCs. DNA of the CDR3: TGTGCCAGCAGCCACTTAGCGGGTCTATCCTACGAGCAGTACTTC. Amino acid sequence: CASSHLAGLSYEQYF.